Listed here are 17 T cell receptor beta chains from one sample, sequenced in a study of T cell changes during pregnancy in multiple sclerosis. The table came from immunoSEQ multiplex PCR; TCRdb's copy has only in-frame clones and leaves some out. The repertoire holds some 100,000 clones, with over 85% as singletons. Material: peripheral blood, obtained in the second trimester of pregnancy. These receptors all come from a female donor with multiple sclerosis, enrolled in a pregnancy study.

The CDR3 protein is CASSLASGSADTQYF. In DNA, the CDR3 is TGCGCCAGCAGCTTGGCTAGCGGGAGCGCAGATACGCAGTATTTT. The rearrangement joins TRBV5-1 to TRBJ2-3; TRBD2 matches at 10 bases. Germline lookup yields CDR1 SGHRS and CDR2 YFSETQ. V lost 0 bases to trimming and J lost 4 bases; unmatched junction nucleotides: 2. The CDR3 is made up of 15 amino acids.

V usage is TRBV28 and J usage is TRBJ1-5, with 7 positions matching TRBD1. V shed 5 bases, J shed 4 bases, and the junction held 14 bases outside the gene matches. The CDR3 has 17 residues. Germline assignment: CDR1 MDHEN and CDR2 SYDVKM. The chain's CDR3 is CASSPLLQQGWNQPQHF. CDR3 sequence (DNA): TGTGCCAGCAGTCCATTACTGCAACAGGGGTGGAATCAGCCCCAGCATTTT.

V is TRBV4-2 and J is TRBJ2-2; 10 bases align to TRBD1. Germline V CDR1 and CDR2: LGHNA, YNFKEQ. V shed 0 bases, J shed 7 bases, and the junction held 2 bases outside the gene matches. The CDR3 is 15 amino acids. CDR3 sequence (DNA): TGTGCCAGCAGCCAAGAGACAGGGGGCTTCGGGGAGCTGTTTTTT. Translating gives CASSQETGGFGELFF.

This rearrangement joins TRBV2 to TRBJ1-5; perhaps TRBD1 as D (5 bases). The CDR3 totals 13 residues. V was trimmed by 6 bases and J by 4 bases, leaving 10 bases between them. CDR1 and CDR2 from the germline V gene are SNHLY and FYNNEI. The CDR3 is CASSQTVNQPQHF. The CDR3 bases are TGTGCCAGCAGCCAGACAGTTAATCAGCCCCAGCATTTT.

The chain uses TRBV19 and TRBJ1-5; 8 nucleotides match TRBD1. CDR1 is LNHDA and CDR2 is SQIVND in the germline V gene (reference sequence). This CDR3 is built from 15 residues. V dropped 0 bases and J dropped 2; count of bases not matched to a gene: 0. The chain's CDR3 is CASSIEGQGNQPQHF. The CDR3 nucleotides read TGTGCCAGTAGTATAGAGGGACAGGGCAATCAGCCCCAGCATTTT.

This clone was picked up one time. V is TRBV7-9 and J is TRBJ2-7; TRBD1 matches 8 bases. This CDR3 spans 14 amino acids. V lost 2 bases to trimming and J lost 2 bases; unmatched junction nucleotides: 2. Looked up from germline, CDR1 is SEHNR and CDR2 is FQNEAQ (reference sequence). This CDR3 is CASSLKDRAYEQYF. The CDR3 DNA reads TGTGCCAGCAGCTTAAAGGACAGGGCCTACGAGCAGTACTTC.

The sample holds one count of this clone. The chain has TRBV28 and TRBJ2-7; 8 bases fit TRBD2. The CDR3 is 19 amino acids. V shed 2 bases and J 1 base; nucleotides not matched to a gene: 16. Germline loops: CDR1 MDHEN, CDR2 SYDVKM. The CDR3 sequence is CASSLRSPWGSGMSYEQYF. The CDR3 DNA reads TGTGCCAGCAGTTTACGGTCGCCCTGGGGTAGCGGGATGTCCTACGAGCAGTACTTC. The variable domain in full, completed from reference TRBV28 and TRBJ2-7, reads DVKVTQSSRYLVKRTGEKVFLECVQDMDHENMFWYRQDPGLGLRLIYFSYDVKMKEKGDIPEGYSVSREKKERFSLILESASTNQTSMYLCASSLRSPWGSGMSYEQYFGPGTRLTVT.

The chain carries TRBV4-1 and TRBJ2-7, with 8 bases matching TRBD2. The length of the CDR3 is 17 residues. J was trimmed by 1 base and V by 4 bases; bases with no gene match: 12. CDR1 is MGHRA and CDR2 is YSYEKL in the germline V gene. CDR3 amino acids: CASSRGVQRGFSYEQYF. For the CDR3, the DNA is TGCGCCAGCAGCCGAGGGGTCCAGCGGGGGTTTTCCTACGAGCAGTACTTC.

J is TRBJ1-6 and V is TRBV5-6; 10 bases map to TRBD1. V gave up 4 bases and J gave up 7 bases; unmatched junction bases: 5. The CDR3 covers 15 residues. Germline CDR1 reads SGHDT; CDR2 reads YYEEEE. CDR3 in amino acids: CASSKGQGGNSPLHF. The CDR3 nucleotides are TGTGCCAGCAGCAAAGGACAGGGGGGGAATTCACCCCTCCACTTT.

The DNA of the CDR3 is TGTGCCAGCGACCTAACAGGGGCGAACACTGAAGCTTTCTTT. Its translation is CASDLTGANTEAFF. The V gene is TRBV6-6, the J gene TRBJ1-1, with TRBD1 identical over 7 bases. V was pared by 8 bases and J by 1 base, with 7 bases of the junction left unmatched. The CDR3 contains 14 residues. Germline V gives CDR1 MNHNY, CDR2 SVGAGI (reference sequence).

V usage is TRBV19 and J usage is TRBJ1-2; D is ambiguous. Trimming left V 6 bases short and J 3 bases short, with 11 bases between. Germline V gives CDR1 LNHDA, CDR2 SQIVND (reference sequence). The CDR3 is 13 residues long. The CDR3 reads CASRTPVDYGYTF. The CDR3 DNA reads TGTGCCAGTAGGACTCCGGTCGACTATGGCTACACCTTC.

J is TRBJ2-5 and V is TRBV6-1; D may be TRBD1 (5 bases). Germline V gene data show CDR1 as MNHNS and CDR2 as SASEGT. The CDR3 runs 18 residues. Trimming left V 0 bases short and J 4 bases short, with 21 bases between. The DNA for the CDR3 is TGTGCCAGCAGTGAAGCGCTTCGAGGCAGGGCCCAGCGAGAGACCCAGTACTTC. Its protein product is CASSEALRGRAQRETQYF.

The genes are TRBV19 and TRBJ1-6, with D tentatively TRBD1 (6 bases). V was clipped by 6 bases and J by 0 bases, with 9 bases between them. The CDR3 covers 15 residues. Germline V gene sequence: CDR1 LNHDA, CDR2 SQIVND (reference sequence). Here the CDR3 DNA reads TGTGCCAGTAGAAGGGGGAGCTCCTATAATTCACCCCTCCACTTT. Translating gives CASRRGSSYNSPLHF.

This clone was seen just once. V and J are TRBV5-5 and TRBJ1-1; 7 nucleotides align to TRBD1. The trim removed 3 bases at V and 4 bases at J, leaving 6 bases unmatched. This CDR3 spans 14 amino acids. Germline V gene sequence: CDR1 SGHKS, CDR2 YYEKEE (reference sequence). The chain's CDR3 is CASSYDRVVTEAFF. The CDR3 region has the DNA TGTGCCAGCAGCTATGACAGGGTTGTCACTGAAGCTTTCTTT.

This chain links TRBV15 with TRBJ1-1, with 8 bases aligning to TRBD1. Germline lookup yields CDR1 LNHNV and CDR2 YYDKDF (reference sequence). J was trimmed by 5 bases and V by 2 bases; bases with no gene match: 10. This CDR3 contains 16 residues. CDR3 coding DNA: TGTGCCACCAGCAGAATTGTAGGTACAGGGGGAACTGAAGCTTTCTTT. Residues: CATSRIVGTGGTEAFF.

CDR3 amino acids: CASSLEHATDTQYF. Written as DNA, the CDR3 is TGCGCCAGCAGCTTGGAACATGCCACAGATACGCAGTATTTT. The chain uses TRBV5-1 and TRBJ2-3; D is ambiguous. V was pared by 0 bases and J by 2 bases, with 7 bases between. CDR3 length: 14 amino acids. From germline, CDR1 is SGHRS and CDR2 YFSETQ.

The chain carries TRBV5-1 and TRBJ2-7; TRBD1 matches 8 bases. This CDR3 is built from 19 residues. CDR1 and CDR2 (germline): SGHRS, YFSETQ. V lost 4 bases to trimming and J lost 1 base; unmatched junction nucleotides: 19. CDR3 nucleotides: TGCGCCAGCAGCGGGCGGACAGGGAAGATTAGAGAGAGTTCCTACGAGCAGTACTTC. Translated: CASSGRTGKIRESSYEQYF.